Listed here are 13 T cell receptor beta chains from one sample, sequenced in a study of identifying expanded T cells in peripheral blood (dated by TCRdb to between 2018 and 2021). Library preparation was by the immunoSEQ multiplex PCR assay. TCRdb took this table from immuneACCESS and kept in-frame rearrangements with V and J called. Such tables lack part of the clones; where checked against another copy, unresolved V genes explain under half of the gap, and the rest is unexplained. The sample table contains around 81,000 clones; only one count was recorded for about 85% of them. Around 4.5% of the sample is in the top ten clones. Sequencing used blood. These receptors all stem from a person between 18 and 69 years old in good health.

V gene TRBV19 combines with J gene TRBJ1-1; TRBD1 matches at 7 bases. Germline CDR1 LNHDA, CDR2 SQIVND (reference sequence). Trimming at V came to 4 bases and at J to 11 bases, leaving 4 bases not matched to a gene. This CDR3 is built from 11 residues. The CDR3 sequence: CASSTSGGAFF. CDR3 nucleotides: TGTGCCAGTAGTACTTCAGGGGGGGCTTTCTTT.

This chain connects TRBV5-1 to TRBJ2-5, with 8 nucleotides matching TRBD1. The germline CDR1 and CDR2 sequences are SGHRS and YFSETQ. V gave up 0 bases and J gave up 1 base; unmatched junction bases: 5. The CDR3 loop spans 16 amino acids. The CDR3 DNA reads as TGCGCCAGCAGCTTGGGGACAGGGCAGATCCAAGAGACCCAGTACTTC. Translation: CASSLGTGQIQETQYF.

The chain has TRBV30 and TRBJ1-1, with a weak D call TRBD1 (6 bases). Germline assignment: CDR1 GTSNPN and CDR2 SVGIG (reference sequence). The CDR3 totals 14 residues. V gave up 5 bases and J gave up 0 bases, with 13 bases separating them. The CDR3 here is CAWGRGGMNTEAFF. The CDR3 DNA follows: TGTGCCTGGGGTCGAGGGGGGATGAACACTGAAGCTTTCTTT.

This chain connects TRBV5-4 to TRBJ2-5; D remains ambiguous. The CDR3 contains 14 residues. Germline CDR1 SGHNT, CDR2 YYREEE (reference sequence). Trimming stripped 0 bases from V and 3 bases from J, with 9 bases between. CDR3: CASSLGATEETQYF. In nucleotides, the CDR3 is TGTGCCAGCAGCTTGGGGGCGACCGAAGAGACCCAGTACTTC.

CDR3: CASDNPGGDNEKLFF. CDR3 sequence (DNA): TGTGCCAGCGATAACCCAGGGGGAGATAATGAAAAACTGTTTTTT. The chain employs TRBV2 and TRBJ1-4; 7 positions match TRBD1. The CDR3 is 15 amino acids. J lost 4 bases, V lost 8 bases, and 10 bases had no gene match. The V gene's germline CDR1 is SNHLY and CDR2 FYNNEI.

The CDR3 nucleotides are TGTGCCAGCATGAGACAGTTAAATGAAAAACTGTTTTTT. As protein: CASMRQLNEKLFF. J is TRBJ1-4 and V is TRBV6-1; D might be TRBD1 (5 bases). The CDR3 consists of 13 residues. The ends were cut back, 7 bases at V and 5 bases at J, with 11 bases in the middle. CDR1 and CDR2 from the germline V gene are MNHNS and SASEGT.

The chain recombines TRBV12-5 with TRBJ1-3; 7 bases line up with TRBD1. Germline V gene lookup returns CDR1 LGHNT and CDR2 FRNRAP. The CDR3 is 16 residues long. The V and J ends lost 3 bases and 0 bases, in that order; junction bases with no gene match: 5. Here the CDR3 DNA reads TGTGCTAGTGGTTTAGGGACAGTGTCCTCTGGAAACACCATATATTTT. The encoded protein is CASGLGTVSSGNTIYF. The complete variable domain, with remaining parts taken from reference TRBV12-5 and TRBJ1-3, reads DARVTQTPRHKVTEMGQEVTMRCQPILGHNTVFWYRQTMMQGLELLAYFRNRAPLDDSGMPKDRFSAEMPDATLATLKIQPSEPRDSAVYFCASGLGTVSSGNTIYFGEGSWLTVV.

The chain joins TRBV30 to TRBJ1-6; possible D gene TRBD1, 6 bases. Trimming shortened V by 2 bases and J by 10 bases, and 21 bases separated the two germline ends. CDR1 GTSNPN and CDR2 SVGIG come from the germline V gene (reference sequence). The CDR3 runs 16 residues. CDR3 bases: TGTGCCTGGAGTTATCAGAGGGGGGGAGAAGGGTCACCCCTCCACTTT. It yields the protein CAWSYQRGGEGSPLHF.

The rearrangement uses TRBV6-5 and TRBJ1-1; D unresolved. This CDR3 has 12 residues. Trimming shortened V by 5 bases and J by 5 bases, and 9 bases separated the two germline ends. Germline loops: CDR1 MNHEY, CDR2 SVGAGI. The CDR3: CASSPSRTEAFF. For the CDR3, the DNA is TGTGCCAGCAGTCCCAGTCGGACTGAAGCTTTCTTT.

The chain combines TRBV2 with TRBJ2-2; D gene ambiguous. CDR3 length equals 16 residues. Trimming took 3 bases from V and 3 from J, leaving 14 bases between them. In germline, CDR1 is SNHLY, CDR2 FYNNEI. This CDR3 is CASSELGRPYTGELFF. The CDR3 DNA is TGTGCCAGCAGTGAGTTGGGCCGACCTTACACCGGGGAGCTGTTTTTT. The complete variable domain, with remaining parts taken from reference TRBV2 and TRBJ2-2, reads EPEVTQTPSHQVTQMGQEVILRCVPISNHLYFYWYRQILGQKVEFLVSFYNNEISEKSEIFDDQFSVERPDGSNFTLKIRSTKLEDSAMYFCASSELGRPYTGELFFGEGSRLTVL.

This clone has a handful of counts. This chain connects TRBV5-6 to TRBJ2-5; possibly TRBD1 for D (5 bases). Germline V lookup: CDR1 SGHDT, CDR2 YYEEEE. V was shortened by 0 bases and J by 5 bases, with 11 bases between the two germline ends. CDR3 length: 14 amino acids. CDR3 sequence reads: CASSLVAGFETQYF. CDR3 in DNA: TGTGCCAGCAGCTTGGTAGCAGGGTTCGAGACCCAGTACTTC.

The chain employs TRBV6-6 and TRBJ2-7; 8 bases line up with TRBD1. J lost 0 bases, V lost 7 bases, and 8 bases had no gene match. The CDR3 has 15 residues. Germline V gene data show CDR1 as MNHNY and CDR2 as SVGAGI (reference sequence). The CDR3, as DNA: TGTGCCAGCACCGGACAGGGTCTAAGCTCCTACGAGCAGTACTTC. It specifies CASTGQGLSSYEQYF.

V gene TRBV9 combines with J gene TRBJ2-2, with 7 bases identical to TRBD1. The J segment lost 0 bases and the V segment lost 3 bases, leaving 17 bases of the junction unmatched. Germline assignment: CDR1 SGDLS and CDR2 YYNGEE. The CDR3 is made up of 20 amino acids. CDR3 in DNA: TGTGCCAGCAGCGGCGCCCGGGACAGAAGCCAGACGACGAACACCGGGGAGCTGTTTTTT. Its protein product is CASSGARDRSQTTNTGELFF.